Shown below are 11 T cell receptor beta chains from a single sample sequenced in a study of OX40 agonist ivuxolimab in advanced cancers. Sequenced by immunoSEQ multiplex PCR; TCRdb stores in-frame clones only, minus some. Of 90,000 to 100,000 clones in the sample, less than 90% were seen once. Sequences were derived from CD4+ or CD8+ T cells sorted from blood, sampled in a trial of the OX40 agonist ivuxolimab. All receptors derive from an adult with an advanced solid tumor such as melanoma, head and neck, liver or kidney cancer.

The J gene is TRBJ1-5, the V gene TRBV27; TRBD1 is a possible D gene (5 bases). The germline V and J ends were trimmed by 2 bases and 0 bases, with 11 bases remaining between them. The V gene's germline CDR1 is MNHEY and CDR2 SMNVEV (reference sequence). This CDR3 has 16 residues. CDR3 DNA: TGTGCCAGCAGTTTACAGGGACCATATAGCAATCAGCCCCAGCATTTT. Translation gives CASSLQGPYSNQPQHF.

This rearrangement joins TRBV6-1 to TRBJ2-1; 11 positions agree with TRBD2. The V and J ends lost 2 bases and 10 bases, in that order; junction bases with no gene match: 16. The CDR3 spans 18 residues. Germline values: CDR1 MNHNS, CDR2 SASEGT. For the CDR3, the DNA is TGTGCCAGCAGTGAATCGAAAGGGGGGACTAGCGGAAGTAAGGAGCAGTTCTTC. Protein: CASSESKGGTSGSKEQFF.

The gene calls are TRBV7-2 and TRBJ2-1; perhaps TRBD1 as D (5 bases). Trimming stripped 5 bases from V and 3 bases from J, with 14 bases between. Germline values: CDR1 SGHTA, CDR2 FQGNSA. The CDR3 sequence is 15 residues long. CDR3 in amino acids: CASSPGRTFYNEQFF. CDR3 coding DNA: TGTGCCAGCAGCCCAGGGCGGACATTCTACAATGAGCAGTTCTTC.

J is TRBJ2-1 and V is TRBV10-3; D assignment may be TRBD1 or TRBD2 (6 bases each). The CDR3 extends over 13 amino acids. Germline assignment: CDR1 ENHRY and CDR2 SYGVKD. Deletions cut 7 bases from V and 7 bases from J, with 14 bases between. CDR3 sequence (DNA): TGTGCCATCATGGGGGCGCTAGCGAATGAGCAGTTCTTC. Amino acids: CAIMGALANEQFF.

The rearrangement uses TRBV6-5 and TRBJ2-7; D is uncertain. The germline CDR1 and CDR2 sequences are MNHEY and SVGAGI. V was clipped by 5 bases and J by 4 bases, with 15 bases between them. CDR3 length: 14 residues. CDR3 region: CASSAEMVGYEQYF. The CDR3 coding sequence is TGTGCCAGCAGTGCCGAGATGGTGGGTTACGAGCAGTACTTC.

This CDR3 is CASSLFSGSVPKNIQYF. The CDR3, as DNA: TGTGCCAGCAGCTTATTCAGCGGGAGCGTCCCCAAAAACATTCAGTACTTC. V and J are TRBV7-2 and TRBJ2-4, with 8 bases lining up with TRBD2. From germline, CDR1 is SGHTA and CDR2 FQGNSA. This CDR3 is built from 17 residues. V shed 2 bases, J shed 2 bases, and the junction held 8 bases outside the gene matches.

CDR3 region: CASSTTGGTSKPQHF. The CDR3 DNA sequence: TGTGCCAGCTCAACTACAGGGGGCACAAGCAAGCCCCAGCATTTT. This chain connects TRBV18 to TRBJ1-5, with 9 nucleotides matching TRBD1. V lost 5 bases and J lost 8; bases outside the gene matches: 10. Germline loops: CDR1 KGHSH, CDR2 LQKENI. This CDR3 contains 15 residues.

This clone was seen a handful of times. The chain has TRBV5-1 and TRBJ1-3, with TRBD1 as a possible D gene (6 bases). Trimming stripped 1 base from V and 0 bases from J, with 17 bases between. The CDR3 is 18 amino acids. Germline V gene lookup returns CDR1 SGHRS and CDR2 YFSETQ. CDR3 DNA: TGCGCCAGCAGCTTGACGTTTAGGGACACAAGCTCTGGAAACACCATATATTTT. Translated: CASSLTFRDTSSGNTIYF.

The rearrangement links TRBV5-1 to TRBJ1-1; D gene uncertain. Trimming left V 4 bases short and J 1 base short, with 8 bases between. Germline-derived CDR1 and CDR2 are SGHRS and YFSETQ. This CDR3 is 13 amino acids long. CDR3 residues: CASSPDGNTEAFF. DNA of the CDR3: TGCGCCAGCAGCCCGGACGGGAACACTGAAGCTTTCTTT. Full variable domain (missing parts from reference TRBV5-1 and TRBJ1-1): KAGVTQTPRYLIKTRGQQVTLSCSPISGHRSVSWYQQTPGQGLQFLFEYFSETQRNKGNFPGRFSGRQFSNSRSEMNVSTLELGDSALYLCASSPDGNTEAFFGQGTRLTVV.

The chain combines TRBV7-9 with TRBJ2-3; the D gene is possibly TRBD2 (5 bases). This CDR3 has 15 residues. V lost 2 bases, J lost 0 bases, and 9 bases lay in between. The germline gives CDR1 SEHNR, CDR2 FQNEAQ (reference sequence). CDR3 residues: CASSLSLASTDTQYF. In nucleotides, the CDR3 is TGTGCCAGCAGCTTAAGTCTAGCAAGCACAGATACGCAGTATTTT.

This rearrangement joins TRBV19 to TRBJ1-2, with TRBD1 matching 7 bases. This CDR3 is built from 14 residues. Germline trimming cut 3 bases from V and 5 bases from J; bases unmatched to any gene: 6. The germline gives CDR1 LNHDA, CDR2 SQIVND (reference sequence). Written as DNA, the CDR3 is TGTGCCAGTAGTATCCTGACAGGGTCTTATGGCTACACCTTC. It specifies CASSILTGSYGYTF.